This TCR beta chain emerged from a study of technical replicates of blood from a handful of donors. Libraries were prepared by immunoSEQ multiplex PCR; TCRdb keeps only in-frame clonotypes and omits some of them. The profile shows over 50,000 clones, roughly 97% of them singletons. The sample taken for sequencing was T cells isolated from PBMCs. This sequence was found in a human donor in good health.

The CDR3 here is CASSPVDTGGLYEQYF. For the CDR3, the DNA is TGTGCCAGCAGCCCGGTCGATACGGGGGGTTTATACGAGCAGTACTTC. The chain recombines TRBV9 with TRBJ2-7, with 7 bases fitting TRBD2. The CDR3 has 16 residues. The germline V gene has CDR1 SGDLS and CDR2 YYNGEE. The V gene end was trimmed by 4 bases and the J gene end by 4 bases; junction bases not matched to a gene: 14.